This T cell receptor (beta chain) was sequenced in a study of blood T cell repertoires in COVID-19. For the study at large: The study drew acute and convalescent COVID-19 samples from the United States, Italy and Spain. The cDNA or gDNA used as material had been derived from T cells, B-cell-depleted T cells, or PBMCs.

Trimming removed 0 bases from V and 5 bases from J; junction bases left unmatched: 7. The CDR3 runs 15 residues. Germline assignment: CDR1 SGHNT and CDR2 YYREEE (reference sequence). Sequenced by immunoSEQ multiplex PCR; TCRdb stores in-frame clones only, minus some. This table has roughly 250,000 clones, over 75% appearing once. The chain has TRBV5-4 and TRBJ2-5; 7 bases map to TRBD2. Material for sequencing was peripheral blood. The origin of this receptor is a woman aged 40 to 50 who had recovered from COVID-19. The CDR3 here is CASSLAGGRRETQYF. In nucleotides, the CDR3 is TGTGCCAGCAGCTTGGCGGGCGGGAGACGCGAGACCCAGTACTTC.